The 2 T cell receptor beta chains below come from one sample, sequenced in a study of blood T cells in healthy people across ages. With a J-beta primer mix and a sample-barcoded 5' primer, a second PCR ran about 7 to 12 cycles. TCRdb re-analysed the 5' RACE reads in MiXCR, keeping a single row per CDR3 protein. The table records hundreds of thousands of distinct CDR3 sequences, over 45% of them present only once. Sequenced input: blood. The receptors here all came from a man aged 55 to 69 in good health.

This rearrangement joins TRBV29-1 to TRBJ2-3; D ambiguous. The CDR3 covers 12 residues. Trimming removed 3 bases at V and 1 base at J, with 5 bases between. CDR1 is SQVTM and CDR2 is ANQGSEA in the germline V gene. Here the CDR3 reads CSVDMGTDTQYF. CDR3 bases: TGCAGCGTTGATATGGGCACAGATACGCAGTATTTT.

This rearrangement joins TRBV27 to TRBJ1-2; 11 bases fit TRBD1. The CDR3 runs to 15 residues. J gave up 4 bases and V 3 bases, and 4 bases lay outside the gene matches. CDR1 and CDR2 (germline): MNHEY, SMNVEV (reference sequence). In DNA form, the CDR3 reads TGTGCCAGCAGTTTTGGGACAGGGGGAGGCTATGGCTACACCTTC. It yields the protein CASSFGTGGGYGYTF.